The clone carrying this TCR beta chain turned up a few times. The antigen is undetermined. One end of the junction varies from germline; a read error may be responsible. This record comes from a study of T cell repertoires in cytomegalovirus infection. MiXCR, run by TCRdb on the reads, gives a single entry per CDR3 protein. Among roughly 46,000 distinct CDR3 sequences listed, around 21% were seen once. Overall study findings and caveats: Cumulative public TCR beta family frequency identified CMV carriers with the relevant HLA.

The source of this sequence is a human donor in good health (CMV status not recorded). Some clones in this sample may be carry-over from other donors' samples. This sample comprised CD8+ T cells from cultured PBMCs, obtained from culture after CMV antigen stimulation.

The CDR3 here is CVSSIHTTGGVWGRANTGELFF. DNA of the CDR3: TGTGTCAGCAGCATACACACCACAGGGGGCGTATGGGGTAGGGCGAACACCGGGGAGCTGTTTTTT. The chain links TRBV25-1 to TRBJ2-2; 9 bases match TRBD1. The germline V gene has CDR1 MGHDK and CDR2 SYGVNS. This CDR3 region has 22 residues.